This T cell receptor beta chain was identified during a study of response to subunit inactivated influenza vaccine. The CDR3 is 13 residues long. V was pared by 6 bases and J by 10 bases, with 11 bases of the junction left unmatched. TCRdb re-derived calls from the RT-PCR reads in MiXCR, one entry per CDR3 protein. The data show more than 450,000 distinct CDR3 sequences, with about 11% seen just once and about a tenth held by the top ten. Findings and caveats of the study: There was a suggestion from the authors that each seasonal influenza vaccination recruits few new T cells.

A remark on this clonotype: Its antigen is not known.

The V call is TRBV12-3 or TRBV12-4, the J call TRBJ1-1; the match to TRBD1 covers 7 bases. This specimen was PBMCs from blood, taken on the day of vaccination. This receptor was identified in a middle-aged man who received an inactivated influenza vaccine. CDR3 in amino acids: CASRTTGSIGAFF. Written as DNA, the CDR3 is TGTGCCAGCAGGACGACAGGGTCTATTGGAGCTTTCTTT.